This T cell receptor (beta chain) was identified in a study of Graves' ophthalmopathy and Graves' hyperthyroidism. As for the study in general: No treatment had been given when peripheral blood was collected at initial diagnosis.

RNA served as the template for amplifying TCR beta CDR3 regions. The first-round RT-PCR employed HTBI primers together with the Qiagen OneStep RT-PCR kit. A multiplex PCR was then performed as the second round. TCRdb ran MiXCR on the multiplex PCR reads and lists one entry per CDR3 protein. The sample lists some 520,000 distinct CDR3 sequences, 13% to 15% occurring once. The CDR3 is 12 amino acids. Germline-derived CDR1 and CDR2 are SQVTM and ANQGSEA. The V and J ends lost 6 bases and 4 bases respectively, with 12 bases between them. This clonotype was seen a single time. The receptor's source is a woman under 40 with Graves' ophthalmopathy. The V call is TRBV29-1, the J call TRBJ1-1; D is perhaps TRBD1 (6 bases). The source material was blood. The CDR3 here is CSVVQGGTEAFF. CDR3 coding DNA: TGCAGCGTGGTACAGGGTGGCACTGAAGCTTTCTTT.